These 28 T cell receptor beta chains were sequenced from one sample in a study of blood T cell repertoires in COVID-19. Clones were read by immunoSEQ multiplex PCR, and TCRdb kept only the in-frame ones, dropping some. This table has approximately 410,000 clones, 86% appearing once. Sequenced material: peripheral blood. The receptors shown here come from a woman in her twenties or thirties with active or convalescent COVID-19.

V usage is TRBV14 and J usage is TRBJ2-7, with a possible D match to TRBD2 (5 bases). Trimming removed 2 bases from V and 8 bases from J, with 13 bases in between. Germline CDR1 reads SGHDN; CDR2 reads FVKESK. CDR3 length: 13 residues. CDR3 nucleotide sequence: TGTGCCAGCAGCCAACCTCCCGGGATTAAGCAGTACTTC. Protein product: CASSQPPGIKQYF. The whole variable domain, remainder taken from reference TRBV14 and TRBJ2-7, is EAGVTQFPSHSVIEKGQTVTLRCDPISGHDNLYWYRRVMGKEIKFLLHFVKESKQDESGMPNNRFLAERTGGTYSTLKVQPAELEDSGVYFCASSQPPGIKQYFGPGTRLTVT.

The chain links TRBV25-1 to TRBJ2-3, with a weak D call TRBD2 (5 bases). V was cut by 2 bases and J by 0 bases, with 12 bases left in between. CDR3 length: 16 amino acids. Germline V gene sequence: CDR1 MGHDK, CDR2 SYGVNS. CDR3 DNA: TGTGCCAGCAGTGAACGTAAAGCGGATAGCACAGATACGCAGTATTTT. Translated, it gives CASSERKADSTDTQYF.

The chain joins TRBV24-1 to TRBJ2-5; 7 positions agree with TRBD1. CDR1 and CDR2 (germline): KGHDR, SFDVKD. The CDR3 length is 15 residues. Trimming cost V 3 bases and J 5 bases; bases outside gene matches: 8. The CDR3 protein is CATSDAIGGWETQYF. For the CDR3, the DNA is TGTGCCACCAGTGATGCCATAGGGGGCTGGGAGACCCAGTACTTC.

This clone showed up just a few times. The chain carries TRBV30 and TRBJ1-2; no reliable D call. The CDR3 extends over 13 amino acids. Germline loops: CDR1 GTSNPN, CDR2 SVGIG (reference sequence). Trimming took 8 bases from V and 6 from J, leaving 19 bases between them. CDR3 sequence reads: CARTEGSGDGYTF. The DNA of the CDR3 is TGTGCCCGAACCGAGGGCTCAGGCGATGGCTACACCTTC.

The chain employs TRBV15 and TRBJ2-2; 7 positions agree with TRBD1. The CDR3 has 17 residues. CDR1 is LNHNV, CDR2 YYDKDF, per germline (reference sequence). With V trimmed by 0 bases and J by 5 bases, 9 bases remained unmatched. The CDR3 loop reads CATSRDRQGEGTGELFF. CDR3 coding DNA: TGTGCCACCAGCAGAGATCGACAGGGCGAGGGGACCGGGGAGCTGTTTTTT.

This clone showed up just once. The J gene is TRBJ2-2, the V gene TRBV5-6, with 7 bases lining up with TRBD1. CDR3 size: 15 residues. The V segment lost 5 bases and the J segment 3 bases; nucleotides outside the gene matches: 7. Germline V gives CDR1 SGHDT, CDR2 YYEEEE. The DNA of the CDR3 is TGTGCCAGCAGGCCCGGGACAGCCTACACCGGGGAGCTGTTTTTT. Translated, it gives CASRPGTAYTGELFF.

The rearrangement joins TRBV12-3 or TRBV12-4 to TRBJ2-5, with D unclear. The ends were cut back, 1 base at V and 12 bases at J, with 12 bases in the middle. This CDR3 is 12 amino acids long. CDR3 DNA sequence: TGTGCCAGCAGTTTAGGGTCTAGTGAAGAGTACTTC. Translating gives CASSLGSSEEYF.

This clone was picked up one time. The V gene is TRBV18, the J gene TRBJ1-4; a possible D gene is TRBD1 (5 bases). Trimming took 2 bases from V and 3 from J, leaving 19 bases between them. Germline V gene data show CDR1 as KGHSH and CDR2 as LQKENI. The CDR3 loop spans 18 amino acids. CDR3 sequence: CASSPMLYRTHSNEKLFF. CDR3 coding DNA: TGTGCCAGCTCACCAATGCTTTACCGGACACATTCTAATGAAAAACTGTTTTTT.

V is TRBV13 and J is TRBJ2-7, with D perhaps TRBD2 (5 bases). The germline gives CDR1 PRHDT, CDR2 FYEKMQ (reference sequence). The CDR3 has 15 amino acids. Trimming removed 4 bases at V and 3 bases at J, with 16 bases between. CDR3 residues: CASSSTTQTSYEQYF. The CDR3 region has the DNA TGTGCCAGCAGCTCCACCACCCAAACTAGCTACGAGCAGTACTTC.

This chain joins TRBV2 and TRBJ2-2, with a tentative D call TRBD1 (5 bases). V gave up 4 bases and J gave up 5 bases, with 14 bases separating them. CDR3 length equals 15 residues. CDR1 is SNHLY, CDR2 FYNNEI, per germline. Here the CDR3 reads CASSVEQGITGELFF. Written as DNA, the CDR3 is TGTGCCAGCAGTGTGGAGCAGGGTATTACCGGGGAGCTGTTTTTT. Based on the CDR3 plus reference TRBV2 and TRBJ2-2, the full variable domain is EPEVTQTPSHQVTQMGQEVILRCVPISNHLYFYWYRQILGQKVEFLVSFYNNEISEKSEIFDDQFSVERPDGSNFTLKIRSTKLEDSAMYFCASSVEQGITGELFFGEGSRLTVL.

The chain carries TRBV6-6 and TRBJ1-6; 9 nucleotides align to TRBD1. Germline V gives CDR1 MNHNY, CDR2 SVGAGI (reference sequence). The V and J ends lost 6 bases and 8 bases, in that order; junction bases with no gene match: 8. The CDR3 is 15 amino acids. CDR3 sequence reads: CASSREWTGDSPLHF. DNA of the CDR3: TGTGCCAGCAGCCGCGAATGGACAGGGGATTCACCCCTCCACTTT.

The CDR3 protein is CASSWGQGGAGELFF. The CDR3 DNA is TGTGCCAGCAGCTGGGGACAGGGAGGCGCCGGGGAGCTGTTTTTT. J is TRBJ2-2 and V is TRBV11-2; 9 nucleotides align to TRBD1. The CDR3 is 15 residues long. V dropped 4 bases and J dropped 6; count of bases not matched to a gene: 6. Germline CDR1 SGHAT, CDR2 FQNNGV.

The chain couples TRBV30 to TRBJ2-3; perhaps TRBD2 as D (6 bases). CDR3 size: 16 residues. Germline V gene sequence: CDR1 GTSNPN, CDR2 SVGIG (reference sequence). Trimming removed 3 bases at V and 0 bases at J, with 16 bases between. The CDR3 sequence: CAWRKQSGYSTDTQYF. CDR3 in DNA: TGTGCCTGGAGGAAACAGAGCGGGTATAGCACAGATACGCAGTATTTT.

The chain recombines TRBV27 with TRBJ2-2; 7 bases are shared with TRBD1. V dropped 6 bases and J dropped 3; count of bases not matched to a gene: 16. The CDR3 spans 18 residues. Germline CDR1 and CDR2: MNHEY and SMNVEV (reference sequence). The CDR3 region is CASSLELPGQEHTGELFF. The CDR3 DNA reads TGTGCCAGCAGCTTAGAGTTGCCCGGACAGGAGCACACCGGGGAGCTGTTTTTT.

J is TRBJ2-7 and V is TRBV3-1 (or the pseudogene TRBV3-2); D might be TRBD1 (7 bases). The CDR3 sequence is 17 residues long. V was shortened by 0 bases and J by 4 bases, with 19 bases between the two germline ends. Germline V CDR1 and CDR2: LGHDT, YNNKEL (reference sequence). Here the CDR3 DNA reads TGTGCCAGCAGCCAAGAAGGAAGGAGACAGGGACTGTACGAGCAGTACTTC. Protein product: CASSQEGRRQGLYEQYF.

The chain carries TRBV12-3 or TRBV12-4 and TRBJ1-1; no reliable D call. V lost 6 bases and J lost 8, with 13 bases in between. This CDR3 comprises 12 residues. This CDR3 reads CASRPAGKEAFF. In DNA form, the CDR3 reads TGTGCCAGCAGACCCGCCGGGAAAGAAGCTTTCTTT.

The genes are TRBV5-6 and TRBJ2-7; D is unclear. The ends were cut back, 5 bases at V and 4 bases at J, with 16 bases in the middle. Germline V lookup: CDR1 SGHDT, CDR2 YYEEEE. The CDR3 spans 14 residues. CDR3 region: CASSSAVSIYEQYF. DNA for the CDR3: TGTGCCAGCAGTTCGGCGGTTAGTATTTACGAGCAGTACTTC. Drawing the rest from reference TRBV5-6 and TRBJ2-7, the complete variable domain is DAGVTQSPTHLIKTRGQQVTLRCSPKSGHDTVSWYQQALGQGPQFIFQYYEEEERQRGNFPDRFSGHQFPNYSSELNVNALLLGDSALYLCASSSAVSIYEQYFGPGTRLTVT.

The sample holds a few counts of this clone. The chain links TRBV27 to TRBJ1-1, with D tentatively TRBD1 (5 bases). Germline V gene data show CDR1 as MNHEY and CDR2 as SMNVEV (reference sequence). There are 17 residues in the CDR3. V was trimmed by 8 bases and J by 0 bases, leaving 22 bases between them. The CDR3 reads CASAHGAGKKMNTEAFF. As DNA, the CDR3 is TGTGCCAGCGCCCACGGTGCAGGGAAGAAAATGAACACTGAAGCTTTCTTT.

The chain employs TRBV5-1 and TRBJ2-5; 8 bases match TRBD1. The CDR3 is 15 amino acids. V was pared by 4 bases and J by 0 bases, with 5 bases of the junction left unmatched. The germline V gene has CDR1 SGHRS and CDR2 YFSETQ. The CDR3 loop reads CASSPDRGYQETQYF. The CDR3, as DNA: TGCGCCAGCAGCCCTGACAGGGGCTACCAAGAGACCCAGTACTTC.

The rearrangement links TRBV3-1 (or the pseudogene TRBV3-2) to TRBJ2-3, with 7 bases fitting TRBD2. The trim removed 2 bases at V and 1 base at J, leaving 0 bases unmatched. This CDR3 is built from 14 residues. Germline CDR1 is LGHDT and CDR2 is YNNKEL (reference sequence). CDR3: CASSQLAGTDTQYF. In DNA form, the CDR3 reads TGTGCCAGCAGCCAACTAGCGGGCACAGATACGCAGTATTTT.

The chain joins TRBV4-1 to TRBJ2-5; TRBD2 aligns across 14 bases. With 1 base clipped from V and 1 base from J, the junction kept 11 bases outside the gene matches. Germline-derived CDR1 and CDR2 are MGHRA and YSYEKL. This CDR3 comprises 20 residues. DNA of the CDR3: TGCGCCAGCAGCCAAGGAGGGACTAGCGGGGGTTTAACCTTCCAAGAGACCCAGTACTTC. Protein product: CASSQGGTSGGLTFQETQYF.

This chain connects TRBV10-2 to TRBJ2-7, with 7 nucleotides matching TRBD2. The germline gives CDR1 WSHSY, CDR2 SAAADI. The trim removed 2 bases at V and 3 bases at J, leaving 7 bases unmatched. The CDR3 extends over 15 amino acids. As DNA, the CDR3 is TGCGCCAGCAGTGAGATGGCTAGCGGAAGCTACGAGCAGTACTTC. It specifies CASSEMASGSYEQYF.

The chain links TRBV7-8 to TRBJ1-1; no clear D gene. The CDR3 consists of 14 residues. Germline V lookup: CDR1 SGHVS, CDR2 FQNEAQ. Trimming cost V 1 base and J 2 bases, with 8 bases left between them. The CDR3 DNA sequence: TGTGCCAGCAGCTTAGACGCGGCAAACACTGAAGCTTTCTTT. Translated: CASSLDAANTEAFF.

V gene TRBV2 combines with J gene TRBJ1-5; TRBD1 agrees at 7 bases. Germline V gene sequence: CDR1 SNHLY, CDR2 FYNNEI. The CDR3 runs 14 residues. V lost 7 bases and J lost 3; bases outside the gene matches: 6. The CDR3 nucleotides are TGTGCCAGCACAACCGGGACAGACAATCAGCCCCAGCATTTT. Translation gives CASTTGTDNQPQHF. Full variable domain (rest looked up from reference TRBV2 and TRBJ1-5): EPEVTQTPSHQVTQMGQEVILRCVPISNHLYFYWYRQILGQKVEFLVSFYNNEISEKSEIFDDQFSVERPDGSNFTLKIRSTKLEDSAMYFCASTTGTDNQPQHFGDGTRLSIL.

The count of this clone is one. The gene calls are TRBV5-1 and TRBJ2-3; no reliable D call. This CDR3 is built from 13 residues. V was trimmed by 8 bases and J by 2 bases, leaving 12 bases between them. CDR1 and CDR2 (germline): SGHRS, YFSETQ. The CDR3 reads CASGEAPTDTQYF. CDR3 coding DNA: TGCGCCAGTGGCGAGGCCCCCACAGATACGCAGTATTTT.

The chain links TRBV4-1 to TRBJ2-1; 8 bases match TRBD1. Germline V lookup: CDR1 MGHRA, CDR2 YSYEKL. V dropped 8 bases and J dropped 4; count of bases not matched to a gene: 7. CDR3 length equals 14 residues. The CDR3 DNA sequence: TGCGCCAGCGGCCGAGACAGGGGATACAATGAGCAGTTCTTC. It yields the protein CASGRDRGYNEQFF.

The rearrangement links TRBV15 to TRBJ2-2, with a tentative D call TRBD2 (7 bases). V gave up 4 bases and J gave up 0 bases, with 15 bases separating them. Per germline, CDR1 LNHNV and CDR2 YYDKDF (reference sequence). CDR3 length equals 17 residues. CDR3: CATSTPDGGPNTGELFF. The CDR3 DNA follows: TGTGCCACCAGCACGCCTGACGGGGGGCCGAACACCGGGGAGCTGTTTTTT.

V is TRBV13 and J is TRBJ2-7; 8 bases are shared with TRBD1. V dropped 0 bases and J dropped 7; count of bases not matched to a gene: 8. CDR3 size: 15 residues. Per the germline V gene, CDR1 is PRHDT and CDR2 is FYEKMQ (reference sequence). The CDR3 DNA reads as TGTGCCAGCAGCTTAGGTTTCGGACAGGGCGGGGAGCAGTACTTC. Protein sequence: CASSLGFGQGGEQYF. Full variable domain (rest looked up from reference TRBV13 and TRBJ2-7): AAGVIQSPRHLIKEKRETATLKCYPIPRHDTVYWYQQGPGQDPQFLISFYEKMQSDKGSIPDRFSAQQFSDYHSELNMSSLELGDSALYFCASSLGFGQGGEQYFGPGTRLTVT.